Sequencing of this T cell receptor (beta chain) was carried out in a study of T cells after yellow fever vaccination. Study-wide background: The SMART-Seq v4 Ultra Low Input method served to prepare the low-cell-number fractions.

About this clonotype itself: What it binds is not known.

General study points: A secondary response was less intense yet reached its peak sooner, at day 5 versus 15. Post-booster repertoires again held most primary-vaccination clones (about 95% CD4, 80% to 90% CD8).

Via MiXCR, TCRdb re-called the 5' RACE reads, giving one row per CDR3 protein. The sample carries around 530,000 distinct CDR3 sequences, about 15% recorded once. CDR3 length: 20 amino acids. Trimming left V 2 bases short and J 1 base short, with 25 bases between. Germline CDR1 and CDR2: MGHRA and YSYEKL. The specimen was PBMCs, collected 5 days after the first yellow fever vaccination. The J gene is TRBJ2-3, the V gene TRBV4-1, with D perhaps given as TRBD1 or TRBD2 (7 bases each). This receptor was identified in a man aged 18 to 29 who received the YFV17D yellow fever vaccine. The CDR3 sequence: CASSQPRGGRTGEGTDTQYF. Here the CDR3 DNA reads TGCGCCAGCAGCCAACCGAGGGGGGGTCGCACAGGGGAGGGCACAGATACGCAGTATTTT.